This T cell receptor (beta chain) was captured by sequencing in a study of molecular identifiers for immune sequencing clone quantification. The sample holds a few counts of this clonotype. Bulk TCR libraries were made with methods that had been previously described and with listed TCR primers. TCRdb passed the PCR reads through MiXCR, listing each CDR3 protein once. The sample records approximately 550,000 distinct CDR3 sequences, about a fifth being singletons. CDR1 and CDR2 (germline): LNHDA, SQIVND (reference sequence). This CDR3 has 16 residues. The V segment lost 3 bases and the J segment 2 bases; nucleotides outside the gene matches: 6.

The chain employs TRBV19 and TRBJ2-3; 9 nucleotides line up with TRBD2. Sequencing was done on a sample of naive CD8+ T cells from blood, with Jurkat cell RNA spiked in. Subset in this sample: FACS-sorted CD8+CD4-CCR7+CD45RA+ naive T cells. This TCR derives from a human donor in good health. Some libraries in this study had Jurkat cell RNA spiked in. CDR3 DNA: TGTGCCAGTAGTATTGGCGGGAGGGCCTCCACAGATACGCAGTATTTT. Its protein product is CASSIGGRASTDTQYF.